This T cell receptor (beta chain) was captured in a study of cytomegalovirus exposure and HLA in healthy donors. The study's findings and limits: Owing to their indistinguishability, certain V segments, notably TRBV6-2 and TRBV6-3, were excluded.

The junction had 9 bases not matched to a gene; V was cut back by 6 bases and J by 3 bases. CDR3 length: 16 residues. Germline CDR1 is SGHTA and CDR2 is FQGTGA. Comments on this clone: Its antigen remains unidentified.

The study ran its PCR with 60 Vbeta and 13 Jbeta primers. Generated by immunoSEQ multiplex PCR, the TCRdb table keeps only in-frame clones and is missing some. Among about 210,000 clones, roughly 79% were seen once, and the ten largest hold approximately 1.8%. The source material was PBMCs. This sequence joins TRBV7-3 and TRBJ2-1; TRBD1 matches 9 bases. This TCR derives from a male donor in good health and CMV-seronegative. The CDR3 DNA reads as TGTGCCAGCAGGGTGGGGCCGGGACAGGGCTACAATGAGCAGTTCTTC. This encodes CASRVGPGQGYNEQFF.